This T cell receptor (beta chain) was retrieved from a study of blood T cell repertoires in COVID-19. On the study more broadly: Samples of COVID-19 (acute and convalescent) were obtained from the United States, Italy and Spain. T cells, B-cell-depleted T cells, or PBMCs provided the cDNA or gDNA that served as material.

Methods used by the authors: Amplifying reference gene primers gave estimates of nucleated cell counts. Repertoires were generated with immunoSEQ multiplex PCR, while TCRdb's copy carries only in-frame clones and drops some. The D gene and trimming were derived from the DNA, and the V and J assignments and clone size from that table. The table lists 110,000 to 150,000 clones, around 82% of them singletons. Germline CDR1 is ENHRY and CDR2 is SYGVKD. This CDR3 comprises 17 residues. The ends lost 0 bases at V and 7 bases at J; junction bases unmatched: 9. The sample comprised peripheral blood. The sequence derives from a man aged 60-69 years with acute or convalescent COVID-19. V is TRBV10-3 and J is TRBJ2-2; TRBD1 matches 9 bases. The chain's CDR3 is CAISESNRGRPGGELFF. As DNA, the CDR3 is TGTGCCATCAGTGAGTCTAACAGGGGGCGCCCCGGCGGGGAGCTGTTTTTT.